This TCR beta chain was obtained from a study of cytomegalovirus exposure and HLA in healthy donors. The length of the CDR3 is 16 residues. J was trimmed by 7 bases and V by 2 bases; bases with no gene match: 8. Germline loops: CDR1 MNHNS, CDR2 SASEGT. This cohort consisted of healthy bone marrow donors. Both 60 Vbeta primers and 13 Jbeta primers went into the PCR. Here immunoSEQ multiplex PCR was the method, and the copy in TCRdb shows in-frame clones only, minus some. The sample yields 150,000 to 200,000 clones, 60% to 80% seen once. Sequenced: PBMCs. The receptor's source is a man aged 45-65 years in good health and CMV-seropositive. The rearrangement joins TRBV6-1 to TRBJ1-6; 7 bases match TRBD1. CDR3 sequence (DNA): TGTGCCAGCAGTGAACACGCCGGGACAGTCAATTCACCCCTCCACTTT. Translating gives CASSEHAGTVNSPLHF.